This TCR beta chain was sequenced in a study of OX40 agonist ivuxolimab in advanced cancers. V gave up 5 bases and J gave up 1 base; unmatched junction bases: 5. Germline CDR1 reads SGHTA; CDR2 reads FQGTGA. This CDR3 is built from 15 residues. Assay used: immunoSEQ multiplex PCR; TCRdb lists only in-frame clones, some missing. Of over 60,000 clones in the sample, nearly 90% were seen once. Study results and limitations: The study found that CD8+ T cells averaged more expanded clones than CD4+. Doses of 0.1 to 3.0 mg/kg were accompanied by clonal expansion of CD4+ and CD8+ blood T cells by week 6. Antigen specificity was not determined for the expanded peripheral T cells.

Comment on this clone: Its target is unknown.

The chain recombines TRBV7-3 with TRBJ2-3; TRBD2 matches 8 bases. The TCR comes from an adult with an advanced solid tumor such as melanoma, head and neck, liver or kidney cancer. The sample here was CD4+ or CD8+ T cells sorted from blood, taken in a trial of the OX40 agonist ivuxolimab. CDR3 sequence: CASSPWTSRTDTQYF. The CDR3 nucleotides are TGTGCCAGCAGCCCCTGGACTAGCCGCACAGATACGCAGTATTTT.